This TCR beta chain stems from a study of shared clonotypes between healthy human individuals. The V end lost 6 bases, the J end lost 3 bases, and 15 bases lay between the germline ends. CDR1 is ENHRY and CDR2 is SYGVKD in the germline V gene. This CDR3 region has 14 residues. Sequencing was performed with immunoSEQ multiplex PCR; in TCRdb, only in-frame clones are kept and a portion is missing. The table shows a few million clones, with almost 96% occurring only once. On this clone itself: Its specificity is unknown.

Notes on the study in general: Among the subsets, naive ones generally showed larger estimated richness than memory ones. Naive CD4 clonotypes were shared across several donors at about 5.3%.

The clonotype was recovered from a man aged 18 to 29 in good health. The rearrangement joins TRBV10-3 to TRBJ2-7; possibly TRBD2 for D (7 bases). Sequenced input: naive CD4+ T cells sorted from blood. Subset of the sample: CD45RA+ positively selected. CDR3 sequence reads: CAIRGGGMFYEQYF. The DNA for the CDR3 is TGTGCCATCAGAGGGGGGGGCATGTTCTACGAGCAGTACTTC.